Below are 21 T cell receptor beta chains sequenced from a single sample in a study of shared clonotypes between healthy human individuals. Data came from immunoSEQ multiplex PCR; TCRdb stores just in-frame clones and leaves some out. In the table there are roughly 2,500,000 clones, under 95% of which are singletons. Sequenced material: naive CD4+ T cells from PBMCs. Regarding subset: CD45RA+ positively selected. The source is a man between 18 and 29 years old in good health. Some clones in this sample may be carry-over from other donors' samples.

The CDR3 DNA reads TGTGCCAGCAGGACAGGGTGGGACACCGGGGAGCTGTTTTTT. Amino acids: CASRTGWDTGELFF. The chain couples TRBV9 to TRBJ2-2; 7 bases fit TRBD1. Germline V gene sequence: CDR1 SGDLS, CDR2 YYNGEE. The CDR3 has 14 residues. The J segment lost 3 bases and the V segment lost 5 bases, leaving 4 bases of the junction unmatched.

A remark on this clone: Other DNA sequences in the same sample also yield this CDR3. V usage is TRBV5-1 and J usage is TRBJ1-2; no clear D. CDR1 and CDR2 (germline): SGHRS, YFSETQ. The CDR3 spans 14 residues. V was cut by 0 bases and J by 4 bases, with 10 bases left in between. CDR3 DNA: TGCGCCAGCAGCTTGGAGGCGGAAATCTATGGCTACACCTTC. It specifies CASSLEAEIYGYTF.

The chain recombines TRBV7-2 with TRBJ2-1; TRBD2 agrees at 10 bases. This CDR3 spans 18 amino acids. The germline V gene encodes CDR1 SGHTA and CDR2 FQGNSA. V was pared by 0 bases and J by 2 bases, with 7 bases of the junction left unmatched. For the CDR3, the DNA is TGTGCCAGCAGCTTAGCAGCGGGAGGGCCTTTAGCCTACAATGAGCAGTTCTTC. It is translated as CASSLAAGGPLAYNEQFF.

V and J are TRBV10-2 and TRBJ2-1, with 8 nucleotides matching TRBD1. This CDR3 spans 15 amino acids. J gave up 4 bases and V 6 bases, and 8 bases lay outside the gene matches. Germline CDR1 WSHSY, CDR2 SAAADI. CDR3 loop: CASRKGQALYNEQFF. DNA of the CDR3: TGCGCCAGCAGGAAGGGACAGGCACTGTACAATGAGCAGTTCTTC.

This rearrangement joins TRBV28 to TRBJ1-1; TRBD1 matches 9 bases. Germline CDR1 and CDR2: MDHEN and SYDVKM. The CDR3 totals 15 residues. Unmatched junction bases numbered 10, after V lost 8 bases and J lost 3 bases. As DNA, the CDR3 is TGTGCCAGCCGGGCCGGGACAGGGTACTACACTGAAGCTTTCTTT. Its protein is CASRAGTGYYTEAFF.

CDR3 nucleotide sequence: TGTGCCAGTAGTCCCCCCCGTGAAGTATATGGCTACACCTTC. Translated, it gives CASSPPREVYGYTF. This sequence joins TRBV19 and TRBJ1-2; D gene uncertain. Germline V gene lookup returns CDR1 LNHDA and CDR2 SQIVND (reference sequence). This CDR3 has 14 residues. Trimming left V 5 bases short and J 5 bases short, with 15 bases between.

The V gene is TRBV5-4, the J gene TRBJ1-2, with a possible D match to TRBD1 (6 bases). Germline V gene data show CDR1 as SGHNT and CDR2 as YYREEE (reference sequence). The CDR3 length is 12 residues. Trimming stripped 7 bases from V and 3 bases from J, with 10 bases between. The CDR3 nucleotides read TGTGCCAGCGGGGGGGCGGACTATGGCTACACCTTC. It specifies CASGGADYGYTF.

J is TRBJ2-2 and V is TRBV5-1; D may be TRBD1 or TRBD2 (5 bases each). V was cut by 8 bases and J by 5 bases, with 16 bases left in between. This CDR3 has 14 amino acids. The germline V gene has CDR1 SGHRS and CDR2 YFSETQ. This CDR3 reads CASRRREGTGELFF. For the CDR3, the DNA is TGCGCCAGTAGACGGCGAGAGGGGACCGGGGAGCTGTTTTTT.

CDR3 coding DNA: TGTGCCAGCAGCTCCCTCGAGACAGGGGCCTACGAGCAGTACTTC. This sequence encodes CASSSLETGAYEQYF. V is TRBV5-4 and J is TRBJ2-7; 8 positions agree with TRBD1. The germline gives CDR1 SGHNT, CDR2 YYREEE (reference sequence). The CDR3 consists of 15 residues. Trimming took 3 bases from V and 2 from J; bases not matched to a gene: 7.

The chain has TRBV27 and TRBJ2-7; 8 positions match TRBD1. The CDR3 loop spans 19 amino acids. Trimming removed 5 bases from V and 0 bases from J; junction bases left unmatched: 18. Germline V gives CDR1 MNHEY, CDR2 SMNVEV (reference sequence). The CDR3 protein is CASSLFRDRTTRSSYEQYF. The CDR3 DNA reads TGTGCCAGCAGTCTATTCCGGGACAGGACGACCAGGAGCTCCTACGAGCAGTACTTC.

This chain connects TRBV27 to TRBJ2-7, with a possible D match to TRBD1 (5 bases). CDR3 length equals 19 residues. V was shortened by 4 bases and J by 3 bases, with 28 bases between the two germline ends. Germline V gene lookup returns CDR1 MNHEY and CDR2 SMNVEV (reference sequence). CDR3 amino acids: CASSYLRDLLTSPFYEQYF. CDR3 in DNA: TGTGCCAGCAGTTACCTCAGGGATCTACTTACCAGTCCATTCTACGAGCAGTACTTC.

V is TRBV19 and J is TRBJ1-5; D possibly corresponds to TRBD1 (5 bases). Trimming left V 5 bases short and J 3 bases short, with 14 bases between. CDR1 is LNHDA and CDR2 is SQIVND in the germline V gene (reference sequence). CDR3 length: 15 residues. The CDR3 loop reads CASSGPGLNNQPQHF. DNA of the CDR3: TGTGCCAGTAGTGGCCCGGGACTGAACAATCAGCCCCAGCATTTT.

Details on this clone: An end of the junction differs from the germline gene, which may be a read error. The chain couples TRBV28 to TRBJ1-1; the D gene is possibly TRBD1 (5 bases). The CDR3 is 12 amino acids. In germline, CDR1 is MDHEN, CDR2 SYDVKM. DNA of the CDR3: TGTGCCAGCAGTGACAGTAACAGTGAAGCTTTCTTT. It specifies CASSDSNSEAFF.

The table lists this clone with a count of one. This chain joins TRBV7-8 and TRBJ2-3, with D unclear. Germline CDR1 and CDR2: SGHVS and FQNEAQ. This CDR3 contains 13 residues. Trimming shortened V by 5 bases and J by 4 bases, and 10 bases separated the two germline ends. CDR3 nucleotide sequence: TGTGCCAGCAGCGATCGGCGGTCAGATACGCAGTATTTT. Protein sequence: CASSDRRSDTQYF.

V usage is TRBV7-9 and J usage is TRBJ2-1, with 11 positions matching TRBD2. The CDR3 loop spans 16 amino acids. CDR1 SEHNR and CDR2 FQNEAQ come from the germline V gene (reference sequence). V shed 5 bases, J shed 5 bases, and the junction held 8 bases outside the gene matches. The CDR3 bases are TGTGCCAGCAGCAAAACTAGCGGGAGACTGGACAATGAGCAGTTCTTC. Encoded protein: CASSKTSGRLDNEQFF.

This clone was detected once. The genes are TRBV2 and TRBJ1-4; a weak D match, TRBD1 (5 bases). This CDR3 has 14 amino acids. V lost 1 base and J lost 11, with 14 bases in between. Per germline, CDR1 SNHLY and CDR2 FYNNEI. CDR3 region: CASSEVGGVDKLFF. In DNA form, the CDR3 reads TGTGCCAGCAGTGAAGTCGGAGGGGTGGACAAACTGTTTTTT.

The sample holds one count of this clone. The gene calls are TRBV6-5 and TRBJ2-5; no clear D gene. The CDR3 is 11 residues long. Germline CDR1 and CDR2: MNHEY and SVGAGI. V was shortened by 5 bases and J by 4 bases, with 5 bases between the two germline ends. CDR3 DNA sequence: TGTGCCAGCAGTGCCCGAGAGACCCAGTACTTC. It codes for CASSARETQYF.

The genes are TRBV5-1 and TRBJ2-7, with TRBD1 as a possible D gene (6 bases). The V gene's germline CDR1 is SGHRS and CDR2 YFSETQ. V lost 1 base and J 2 bases, leaving 13 bases between the germline ends. This CDR3 region has 15 residues. The CDR3 loop reads CASSLWARGPYEQYF. CDR3 nucleotides: TGCGCCAGCAGCTTGTGGGCCAGGGGACCCTACGAGCAGTACTTC.

The chain joins TRBV10-2 to TRBJ2-3; 7 nucleotides match TRBD2. V gave up 6 bases and J gave up 0 bases; unmatched junction bases: 0. This CDR3 spans 13 amino acids. CDR1 is WSHSY and CDR2 is SAAADI in the germline V gene. The CDR3: CASRRESTDTQYF. The DNA for the CDR3 is TGCGCCAGCAGGCGGGAGAGCACAGATACGCAGTATTTT.

This chain links TRBV10-3 with TRBJ1-2; D is uncertain. Germline-derived CDR1 and CDR2 are ENHRY and SYGVKD. The V end was cut by 4 bases, the J end by 7 bases, with 10 bases between. The CDR3 has 12 amino acids. CDR3 DNA: TGTGCCATCAGTGTCGGGTTCCGTGGCTACACCTTC. This codes for CAISVGFRGYTF.

This clone was counted between two and nine times. The gene calls are TRBV28 and TRBJ1-2; no clear D. The germline CDR1 and CDR2 sequences are MDHEN and SYDVKM. CDR3 length equals 15 residues. Trimming shortened V by 6 bases and J by 0 bases, and 14 bases separated the two germline ends. CDR3 protein: CASSRPSTANYGYTF. CDR3 bases: TGTGCCAGCAGCCGACCGTCAACAGCTAACTATGGCTACACCTTC.